This T cell receptor beta chain stems from a study of regulatory and conventional T cells in RAG deficiency. In germline, CDR1 is SGHTA, CDR2 FQGNSA. The CDR3 totals 13 residues. Assay: immunoSEQ multiplex PCR; the TCRdb copy retains only in-frame clones and omits some. The table shows about 46,000 clones, with approximately 90% occurring only once. Overall study findings and caveats: Shorter CDR3s in all patient subsets; >80% Treg-Tconv overlap in Omenn. Omenn syndrome and CID/AS patients had roughly 100-fold fewer unique Treg TCR beta sequences, versus 9.5 to 10-fold elsewhere.

Worth noting for this clone: The antigen remains undetermined.

The sorted conventional CD4+ T cells were CD25-low and CD127-high, with genomic DNA sequenced. These records were also assigned to another study, of regulatory T cells. As that report states: Primers: 52 TRBV forward and 13 TRBJ reverse.

Sequenced sample: CD4+ effector T cells sorted from blood. The chain carries TRBV7-2 and TRBJ2-5, with TRBD2 as a possible D gene (6 bases). The better agreement between TRBJ2-7 and the DNA end casts doubt on the J call. This sequence originates from a human donor in good health. The CDR3 loop reads CASSLGRGYEQYF. CDR3 nucleotides: TGTGCCAGCAGCTTAGGGAGGGGTTACGAGCAGTACTTC.